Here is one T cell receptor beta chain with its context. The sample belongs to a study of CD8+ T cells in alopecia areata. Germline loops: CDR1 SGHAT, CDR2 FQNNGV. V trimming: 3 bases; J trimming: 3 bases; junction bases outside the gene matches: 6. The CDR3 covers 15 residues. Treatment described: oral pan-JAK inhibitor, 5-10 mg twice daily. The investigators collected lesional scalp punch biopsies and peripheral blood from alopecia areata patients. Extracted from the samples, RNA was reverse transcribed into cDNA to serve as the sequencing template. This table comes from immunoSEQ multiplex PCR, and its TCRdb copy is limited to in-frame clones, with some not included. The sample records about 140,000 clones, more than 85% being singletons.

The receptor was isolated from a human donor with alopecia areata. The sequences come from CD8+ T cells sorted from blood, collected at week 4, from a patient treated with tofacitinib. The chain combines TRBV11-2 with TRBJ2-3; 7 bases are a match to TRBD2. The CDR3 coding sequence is TGTGCCAGCAGCTTGGGGGGGAGGAGGACAGATACGCAGTATTTT. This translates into CASSLGGRRTDTQYF.